This passage covers 30 T cell receptor beta chains from one sample sequenced in a study of T cells in Graves' hyperthyroidism and ophthalmopathy. Regions amplified from RNA transcripts were the TCR beta CDR3 regions. First-round RT-PCR of the TCR CDR3 relied on the HTBI primer set. Each CDR3 protein is one row after TCRdb ran MiXCR on the multiplex PCR reads. The top ten clones hold roughly 15% of a sample with about 690,000 distinct CDR3 sequences, 17% of them seen once. The sequenced sample was blood. The receptors stem from a man aged 45-65 years with Graves' hyperthyroidism.

This chain links TRBV18 with TRBJ2-1; TRBD1 might be the D (5 bases). V was shortened by 8 bases and J by 5 bases, with 16 bases between the two germline ends. Germline CDR1 KGHSH, CDR2 LQKENI. The CDR3 spans 14 residues. The CDR3 DNA reads TGTGCCAGCACGGACACATACCTAAACAATGAGCAGTTCTTC. The encoded protein is CASTDTYLNNEQFF.

The sample holds many counts of this clonotype. The chain recombines TRBV11-2 with TRBJ2-1; 9 bases fit TRBD2. The CDR3 is 18 amino acids. Germline assignment: CDR1 SGHAT and CDR2 FQNNGV. The trim removed 1 base at V and 1 base at J, leaving 8 bases unmatched. CDR3 sequence: CASSLAIAGAGSYNEQFF. The CDR3 region has the DNA TGTGCCAGCAGCTTAGCGATAGCGGGAGCTGGTTCCTACAATGAGCAGTTCTTC.

The chain uses TRBV27 and TRBJ1-5, with D tentatively TRBD1 (5 bases). Looked up from germline, CDR1 is MNHEY and CDR2 is SMNVEV (reference sequence). The length of the CDR3 is 14 residues. With 8 bases removed from V and 2 bases from J, the gap between germline ends came to 13 bases. The CDR3 bases are TGTGCCAGCGGTGGGGTGGGGGGCAATCAGCCCCAGCATTTT. Its translation: CASGGVGGNQPQHF.

The chain is built from TRBV4-1 and TRBJ1-1; maybe TRBD1 (6 bases). Per the germline V gene, CDR1 is MGHRA and CDR2 is YSYEKL. The CDR3 runs 15 residues. Between the trimmed V and J ends, which lost 1 base and 0 bases, there was a span of 9 bases. CDR3 DNA: TGCGCCAGCAGCCAAGTGGGGGGCCTGAACACTGAAGCTTTCTTT. Its protein is CASSQVGGLNTEAFF.

The chain uses TRBV20-1 and TRBJ2-1; 8 nucleotides agree with TRBD2. Germline CDR1 DFQATT, CDR2 SNEGSKA (reference sequence). The ends lost 6 bases at V and 4 bases at J; junction bases unmatched: 11. The CDR3 is 15 amino acids. The chain's CDR3 is CSADDSGLVYNEQFF. CDR3 coding DNA: TGCAGTGCCGACGACTCGGGACTAGTATACAATGAGCAGTTCTTC.

The CDR3 protein is CASSFRMGYEQYF. The CDR3 nucleotides read TGTGCCAGCAGTTTCCGGATGGGGTACGAGCAGTACTTC. The chain carries TRBV28 and TRBJ2-7; no clear D gene. Looked up from germline, CDR1 is MDHEN and CDR2 is SYDVKM. The V gene lost 3 bases and the J gene lost 4 bases, with 10 bases spanning the gap. This CDR3 comprises 13 residues.

To note about this clonotype: It may be a read error: a sequence one base away is much more abundant. The chain is built from TRBV10-3 and TRBJ2-7; D is possibly TRBD2 (7 bases). There are 14 residues in the CDR3. CDR1 and CDR2 (germline): ENHRY, SYGVKD. Trimming stripped 8 bases from V and 1 base from J, with 15 bases between. CDR3 nucleotide sequence: TGTGCCATCGGGGGGCGGGGGAGGTCCTACGAGCAGTACTTC. This encodes CAIGGRGRSYEQYF.

This clonotype was counted a few times. The chain combines TRBV6-2 or TRBV6-3 with TRBJ1-1, with TRBD1 matching 7 bases. The junction had 4 bases not matched to a gene; V was cut back by 6 bases and J by 0 bases. The CDR3 loop spans 14 amino acids. Germline V gene sequence: CDR1 MNHEY, CDR2 SVGEGT. CDR3 in amino acids: CASRPRGLNTEAFF. In DNA form, the CDR3 reads TGTGCCAGCAGGCCCAGGGGGTTGAACACTGAAGCTTTCTTT.

The chain joins TRBV7-2 to TRBJ2-3; no reliable D call. The CDR3 totals 14 residues. Trimming removed 2 bases at V and 4 bases at J, with 10 bases between. The germline CDR1 and CDR2 sequences are SGHTA and FQGNSA. The CDR3 DNA sequence: TGTGCCAGCAGCTTATCTCTCAGTCCAGATACGCAGTATTTT. Protein: CASSLSLSPDTQYF.

This clonotype has ten or more counts. J is TRBJ1-5 and V is TRBV2; a possible D gene is TRBD1 (6 bases). Germline values: CDR1 SNHLY, CDR2 FYNNEI. The CDR3 has 14 amino acids. The germline V and J ends were trimmed by 4 bases and 3 bases, with 10 bases remaining between them. The chain's CDR3 is CASSVGQINQPQHF. DNA of the CDR3: TGTGCCAGCAGTGTAGGACAGATCAATCAGCCCCAGCATTTT.

As concerns this clonotype: This may be a read error: a much more frequent sequence differs by one nucleotide. The chain joins TRBV29-1 to TRBJ2-3; maybe TRBD2 (5 bases). Germline V gives CDR1 SQVTM, CDR2 ANQGSEA. The CDR3 length is 13 residues. Trimming took 4 bases from V and 6 from J, leaving 14 bases between them. The CDR3 DNA is TGCAGCGTTGCCGGCGGGTTTTCGGATACGCAGTATTTT. Translated: CSVAGGFSDTQYF.

This clonotype has ten or more counts. The rearrangement links TRBV27 to TRBJ2-7, with 8 positions matching TRBD2. This CDR3 is 16 amino acids long. The germline gives CDR1 MNHEY, CDR2 SMNVEV (reference sequence). V shed 5 bases and J 6 bases; nucleotides not matched to a gene: 15. The CDR3 coding sequence is TGTGCCAGCAGTACGCCGACTAGCGCTCAGGCGGGCGAGCAGTACTTC. Translating it yields CASSTPTSAQAGEQYF.

This clonotype has just a few counts. The chain has TRBV9 and TRBJ2-7; D uncertain. Germline CDR1 reads SGDLS; CDR2 reads YYNGEE. Trimming took off 0 bases at V and 3 bases at J, with 7 bases between the two ends. CDR3 length: 13 amino acids. For the CDR3, the DNA is TGTGCCAGCAGCGTAGAACATGACTACGAGCAGTACTTC. Translating it yields CASSVEHDYEQYF. Full variable domain (missing parts from reference TRBV9 and TRBJ2-7): DSGVTQTPKHLITATGQRVTLRCSPRSGDLSVYWYQQSLDQGLQFLIQYYNGEERAKGNILERFSAQQFPDLHSELNLSSLELGDSALYFCASSVEHDYEQYFGPGTRLTVT.

This clonotype was counted ten times or more. The CDR3 loop is CASIPDRDSNQPQHF. The CDR3 coding sequence is TGTGCCAGTATCCCGGACAGGGATAGCAATCAGCCCCAGCATTTT. This chain links TRBV19 with TRBJ1-5, with 8 bases lining up with TRBD1. Germline V gene data show CDR1 as LNHDA and CDR2 as SQIVND (reference sequence). J gave up 0 bases and V 7 bases, and 5 bases lay outside the gene matches. The CDR3 runs 15 residues.

The chain links TRBV4-1 to TRBJ2-7; TRBD1 matches at 9 bases. CDR1 and CDR2 from the germline V gene are MGHRA and YSYEKL. The trim removed 4 bases at V and 4 bases at J, leaving 8 bases unmatched. CDR3 length: 15 residues. The CDR3 DNA reads as TGCGCCAGCAGCCGTGACTCGGACAGGGGATACGAGCAGTACTTC. Translation gives CASSRDSDRGYEQYF.

This clonotype came up a few times. The rearrangement links TRBV20-1 to TRBJ2-7; 7 nucleotides match TRBD1. The V gene's germline CDR1 is DFQATT and CDR2 SNEGSKA (reference sequence). There are 14 residues in the CDR3. Trimming took 6 bases from V and 0 from J; bases not matched to a gene: 8. The CDR3, as DNA: TGCAGTGCGTGGGGACAGTTACCCTCCTACGAGCAGTACTTC. Its translation: CSAWGQLPSYEQYF.

The chain combines TRBV4-1 with TRBJ2-2, with D possibly matching TRBD2 (6 bases). The germline CDR1 and CDR2 sequences are MGHRA and YSYEKL. Deletions cut 6 bases from V and 6 bases from J, with 20 bases between. CDR3 length: 16 amino acids. CDR3: CASRPSEGNKAGELFF. The CDR3 nucleotides are TGCGCCAGCAGACCCTCGGAGGGGAATAAAGCCGGGGAGCTGTTTTTT.

This clonotype has at least ten counts. The chain has TRBV2 and TRBJ2-3, with 8 bases lining up with TRBD1. The V gene end was trimmed by 10 bases and the J gene end by 4 bases; junction bases not matched to a gene: 7. This CDR3 region has 13 residues. Germline V gives CDR1 SNHLY, CDR2 FYNNEI. DNA for the CDR3: TGTGCCACCCGACAGGGGTACCCAGATACGCAGTATTTT. Its translation: CATRQGYPDTQYF.

The sample holds many counts of this clonotype. The V call is TRBV28, the J call TRBJ1-2; a weak D match, TRBD1 (6 bases). This CDR3 has 13 residues. V lost 4 bases and J 0 bases, leaving 6 bases between the germline ends. Germline values: CDR1 MDHEN, CDR2 SYDVKM. CDR3 coding DNA: TGTGCCAGCAGTTCAGGGGCTAACTATGGCTACACCTTC. Amino acids: CASSSGANYGYTF.

The CDR3 protein is CASSLDSRGLQETQYF. The CDR3 DNA is TGCGCCAGCAGCTTGGACAGCCGAGGCCTCCAAGAGACCCAGTACTTC. The chain employs TRBV5-1 and TRBJ2-5; D is ambiguous. The CDR3 length is 16 residues. Germline V gene data show CDR1 as SGHRS and CDR2 as YFSETQ. The germline V and J ends were trimmed by 0 bases and 1 base, with 13 bases remaining between them.

This clonotype was counted a single time. Since a much larger clone is just one base distant, this may be a read error. The rearrangement joins TRBV2 to TRBJ1-1; 8 positions match TRBD1. The CDR3 covers 12 residues. Germline V gene data show CDR1 as SNHLY and CDR2 as FYNNEI. The CDR3 DNA reads as TGTGCCAGCAGCGGACAGGGCGACGAAGCTCTCTTT. Translation: CASSGQGDEALF.

This clonotype showed up many times. The V call is TRBV10-2, the J call TRBJ2-3; possibly TRBD1 for D (6 bases). The ends were cut back, 3 bases at V and 4 bases at J, with 14 bases in the middle. The CDR3 length is 15 residues. The V gene's germline CDR1 is WSHSY and CDR2 SAAADI. This CDR3 reads CASSEVTGHSDTQYF. As DNA, the CDR3 is TGCGCCAGCAGTGAAGTGACAGGCCATTCAGATACGCAGTATTTT.

This clonotype was seen a handful of times. The genes are TRBV28 and TRBJ2-2; tentative D call: TRBD1 (6 bases). V lost 2 bases and J lost 5, with 18 bases in between. The CDR3 consists of 17 residues. The germline V gene encodes CDR1 MDHEN and CDR2 SYDVKM. DNA of the CDR3: TGTGCCAGCAGTTTAACGCAGGGGTTAAGAGGGACCGGGGAGCTGTTTTTT. It encodes CASSLTQGLRGTGELFF.

This clonotype showed up many times. This chain joins TRBV28 and TRBJ1-6, with 10 bases aligning to TRBD1. There are 15 residues in the CDR3. Germline-derived CDR1 and CDR2 are MDHEN and SYDVKM. The V and J ends lost 6 bases and 9 bases, in that order; junction bases with no gene match: 8. The CDR3 loop is CASSEGQGLGSPLHF. CDR3 DNA: TGTGCCAGCAGCGAGGGACAGGGGTTGGGTTCACCCCTCCACTTT.

This clonotype was seen many times. The V call is TRBV28, the J call TRBJ2-4; 12 bases line up with TRBD2. V shed 5 bases and J 0 bases; nucleotides not matched to a gene: 8. CDR1 is MDHEN and CDR2 is SYDVKM in the germline V gene. The CDR3 covers 18 residues. Here the CDR3 reads CASSPPGLAGLAKNIQYF. The CDR3 DNA follows: TGTGCCAGCAGTCCACCCGGACTAGCGGGACTAGCCAAAAACATTCAGTACTTC.

The rearrangement links TRBV20-1 to TRBJ2-1; 10 nucleotides line up with TRBD2. The length of the CDR3 is 17 residues. Germline CDR1 and CDR2: DFQATT and SNEGSKA (reference sequence). V lost 1 base, J lost 0 bases, and 6 bases stayed unmatched. CDR3 in amino acids: CSARGQGLAASYNEQFF. As DNA, the CDR3 is TGCAGTGCTAGAGGCCAAGGACTAGCGGCCTCCTACAATGAGCAGTTCTTC.

In this sample, this clonotype turned up many times. The chain links TRBV27 to TRBJ2-2, with 7 bases matching TRBD1. V lost 5 bases to trimming and J lost 6 bases; unmatched junction nucleotides: 12. Germline V CDR1 and CDR2: MNHEY, SMNVEV (reference sequence). The CDR3 is 16 residues long. As DNA, the CDR3 is TGTGCCAGCAGTCCTAAGGGGGACAGCGAGGCCGGGGAGCTGTTTTTT. This sequence encodes CASSPKGDSEAGELFF.

This clonotype was counted ten times or more. V gene TRBV7-2 combines with J gene TRBJ1-1, with a tentative D call TRBD1 (5 bases). V dropped 5 bases and J dropped 0 bases, with 10 bases sitting between them. The germline gives CDR1 SGHTA, CDR2 FQGNSA. The CDR3 is 14 residues long. DNA for the CDR3: TGTGCCAGCAGCCAGGGACGGATGAACACTGAAGCTTTCTTT. Translated: CASSQGRMNTEAFF.

A note on this clonotype: A read error is possible here, since a much larger clone lies one base away. CDR3 sequence (DNA): TGTGCCAGCAGTTACGGTTATAGCAATCAGCCCCAGCATTTT. This encodes CASSYGYSNQPQHF. This chain links TRBV6-2 or TRBV6-3 with TRBJ1-5; D unclear. Trimming pared 2 bases from V and 0 bases from J, leaving 5 bases between. This CDR3 is built from 14 residues. The germline V gene encodes CDR1 MNHEY and CDR2 SVGEGT.

The V gene is TRBV20-1, the J gene TRBJ1-1; TRBD1 matches at 9 bases. The CDR3 covers 14 residues. Unmatched junction bases numbered 9, after V lost 3 bases and J lost 7 bases. Germline lookup yields CDR1 DFQATT and CDR2 SNEGSKA (reference sequence). This CDR3 is CSASASRDRDEAFF. Here the CDR3 DNA reads TGCAGTGCTAGTGCGTCCCGGGACAGGGATGAAGCTTTCTTT.